This T cell receptor (beta chain) stems from a study of vaccination and CD4 T cells after COVID-19. The treatment: roughly 10-day PBMC culture with coronavirus spike peptide pools or control peptides (ViraFEST assay). Before TCRs were sequenced, ViraFEST expanded antigen-specific T cells with peptide pools. Following a culture period (approximately 9 days), negative selection was used to isolate CD4+ T cells. Cultured CD4+ T-cell DNA underwent Oncomine TCR Beta short-read sequencing. TCRdb ran MiXCR on the PCR reads and lists one entry per CDR3 protein. This table has approximately 9,600 distinct CDR3 sequences, 26% appearing once. This CDR3 is 16 amino acids long. The V end lost 1 base, the J end lost 0 bases, and 13 bases lay between the germline ends. Germline lookup yields CDR1 DFQATT and CDR2 SNEGSKA (reference sequence). In its sample, this clonotype was seen a few times. What it binds is not known.

This chain joins TRBV20-1 and TRBJ2-1; D gene unclear. The sequencing here drew on CD4+ T cells from blood, cultured in vitro, taken before SARS-CoV-2 vaccination. This sequence originates from a human donor who received a COVID-19 vaccine. Here the CDR3 DNA reads TGCAGTGCTAGAGTGTCCGAGGAAAGCTCCTACAATGAGCAGTTCTTC. Amino acid sequence: CSARVSEESSYNEQFF.